The 19 T cell receptor beta chains reported below all come from one sample, sequenced in a study of T cell repertoires in cytomegalovirus infection. TCRdb passed the reads through MiXCR, listing each CDR3 protein once. Of approximately 990,000 distinct CDR3 sequences detected, 30% to 40% appear once; the ten largest clones hold more than 13%. For these TCRs, the target antigens are not known. The sample was cultured CD8+ T cells from PBMCs, taken from culture after CMV antigen stimulation. Receptors were obtained from a human donor in good health (CMV status not recorded). Some clones in this sample may be carry-over from other donors' samples.

This clonotype has just a few counts. CDR3 residues: CASSLRGSHGYTF. CDR3 DNA sequence: TGTGCCAGCAGCTTGCGGGGATCCCATGGCTACACCTTC. The chain links TRBV5-6 to TRBJ1-2, with D uncertain. This CDR3 is 13 amino acids long. Germline assignment: CDR1 SGHDT and CDR2 YYEEEE. The V end was cut by 1 base, the J end by 6 bases, with 10 bases between.

The J gene is TRBJ1-1, the V gene TRBV20-1, with 10 bases identical to TRBD1. This CDR3 has 16 residues. Unmatched junction bases numbered 11, after V lost 6 bases and J lost 1 base. CDR1 and CDR2 from the germline V gene are DFQATT and SNEGSKA (reference sequence). CDR3 loop: CSAIDRDRGRNTEAFF. CDR3 nucleotides: TGCAGTGCGATCGACCGGGACAGGGGAAGGAACACTGAAGCTTTCTTT.

The chain has TRBV7-6 and TRBJ2-3, with 9 bases that match TRBD1. Germline CDR1 and CDR2: SGHVS and FNYEAQ. The CDR3 extends over 15 amino acids. V shed 3 bases and J 2 bases; nucleotides not matched to a gene: 3. The CDR3 nucleotides read TGTGCCAGCAGCTTTACAGGGGGCTACACAGATACGCAGTATTTT. It yields the protein CASSFTGGYTDTQYF.

This clonotype was detected only a few times. The V gene is TRBV20-1, the J gene TRBJ2-1; D might be TRBD2 (6 bases). This CDR3 is built from 14 residues. Germline-derived CDR1 and CDR2 are DFQATT and SNEGSKA (reference sequence). The germline V and J ends were trimmed by 4 bases and 3 bases, with 13 bases remaining between them. The CDR3 sequence: CSATIAEIYNEQFF. The CDR3, as DNA: TGCAGTGCTACCATAGCGGAAATCTACAATGAGCAGTTCTTC.

On this clonotype itself: This sequence may be a read error, since a much larger clone differs from it by one base. The chain recombines TRBV7-9 with TRBJ2-1; no clear D gene. The ends were cut back, 7 bases at V and 4 bases at J, with 8 bases in the middle. This CDR3 region has 12 residues. Germline CDR1 is SEHNR and CDR2 is FQNEAQ (reference sequence). This chain's CDR3 is CASNELYNEQFF. The CDR3 nucleotides read TGTGCCAGCAACGAACTTTACAATGAGCAGTTCTTC. The full variable domain, completed using reference TRBV7-9 and TRBJ2-1, is DTGVSQNPRHKITKRGQNVTFRCDPISEHNRLYWYRQTLGQGPEFLTYFQNEAQLEKSRLLSDRFSAERPKGSFSTLEIQRTEQGDSAMYLCASNELYNEQFFGPGTRLTVL.

CDR3 DNA sequence: TGCGCCAGCAGCCAAGACGCCGAAAAGCAGTACTTC. It specifies CASSQDAEKQYF. The genes are TRBV4-1 and TRBJ2-5; no reliable D call. There are 12 residues in the CDR3. The germline V gene has CDR1 MGHRA and CDR2 YSYEKL. Trimming pared 0 bases from V and 11 bases from J, leaving 10 bases between.

The rearrangement uses TRBV14 and TRBJ1-2, with 7 bases identical to TRBD1. The V gene's germline CDR1 is SGHDN and CDR2 FVKESK. The V and J ends lost 1 base and 5 bases, in that order; junction bases with no gene match: 4. There are 14 residues in the CDR3. The CDR3, as DNA: TGTGCCAGCAGCCAAGTGGCAGGGGGGTATGGCTACACCTTC. Its translation is CASSQVAGGYGYTF.

A remark on this clonotype: Germline and junction disagree at one end, which may indicate a read error. The V gene is TRBV20-1, the J gene TRBJ2-1; a weak D match, TRBD2 (5 bases). This CDR3 contains 15 residues. CDR1 is DFQATT and CDR2 is SNEGSKA in the germline V gene (reference sequence). As DNA, the CDR3 is TGCAGTGCTAGAGATCTCGGGGATTCGGTCAATGACCAGTTCTTC. It is translated as CSARDLGDSVNDQFF.

V usage is TRBV6-2 or TRBV6-3 and J usage is TRBJ1-5; D is undetermined. V lost 8 bases to trimming and J lost 2 bases, with 10 bases between them. Germline V gives CDR1 MNHEY, CDR2 SVGEGT. CDR3 size: 13 residues. The CDR3 DNA sequence: TGTGCCAGCCTTGAGAGCGGCAATCAGCCCCAGCATTTT. Protein: CASLESGNQPQHF.

This clonotype was observed a few times. The J gene is TRBJ2-1, the V gene TRBV11-2; TRBD2 matches 11 bases. The V gene end was trimmed by 1 base and the J gene end by 7 bases; junction bases not matched to a gene: 6. The CDR3 spans 16 residues. Germline V gene data show CDR1 as SGHAT and CDR2 as FQNNGV. CDR3 amino acids: CASSLVSASGGNEQFF. The CDR3 DNA reads as TGTGCCAGCAGCTTAGTGTCGGCTAGCGGGGGGAATGAGCAGTTCTTC.

This clonotype was counted at least ten times. The chain is built from TRBV7-9 and TRBJ1-2, with D unclear. Trimming removed 7 bases from V and 3 bases from J, with 21 bases in between. Germline-derived CDR1 and CDR2 are SEHNR and FQNEAQ (reference sequence). The CDR3 covers 16 residues. Written as DNA, the CDR3 is TGTGCCAGCAACGACTTTGGAGTATCAAGGGACTATGGCTACACCTTC. The encoded protein is CASNDFGVSRDYGYTF.

The chain joins TRBV14 to TRBJ2-1; D call uncertain. The CDR3 sequence is 16 residues long. CDR1 is SGHDN and CDR2 is FVKESK in the germline V gene. V was shortened by 4 bases and J by 0 bases, with 13 bases between the two germline ends. CDR3 in DNA: TGTGCCAGCAGCCCTTCGGACGTCAGCTCCTACAATGAGCAGTTCTTC. Protein sequence: CASSPSDVSSYNEQFF.

As to this clonotype: The CDR3 does not end in the conserved phenylalanine or tryptophan, so this is likely a read error. V gene TRBV27 combines with J gene TRBJ1-1; 7 positions agree with TRBD1. The CDR3 extends over 14 amino acids. The V and J ends lost 5 bases and 2 bases, in that order; junction bases with no gene match: 5. Germline V gene sequence: CDR1 MNHEY, CDR2 SMNVEV (reference sequence). The CDR3 bases are TGTGCCAGCAGTCCCGGGACAGTTAACACTGAAGCTTTCTTG. Residues: CASSPGTVNTEAFL.

This clonotype turned up a few times. The chain couples TRBV23-1 to TRBJ2-3, with D unresolved. TRBV23-1 is an ORF for which the function is uncertain. Trimming cost V 7 bases and J 0 bases, with 23 bases left between them. This CDR3 is built from 18 residues. CDR3 protein: CASKRTARSCTSTDTQYF. The DNA for the CDR3 is TGCGCCAGCAAAAGGACCGCGCGAAGTTGCACTAGCACAGATACGCAGTATTTT.

This clonotype was seen at least ten times. The chain links TRBV4-1 to TRBJ2-7, with 7 bases identical to TRBD2. Germline loops: CDR1 MGHRA, CDR2 YSYEKL. V was pared by 0 bases and J by 7 bases, with 6 bases of the junction left unmatched. The CDR3 has 14 residues. DNA for the CDR3: TGCGCCAGCAGCCAAGACGGGGCGGGGGATGAGCAGTACTTC. It translates to CASSQDGAGDEQYF.

CDR3 coding DNA: TGTGCCAGCAGTTTATCTCGGGGGGGGGGGAACACTGAAGCTTTCTTT. As protein: CASSLSRGGGNTEAFF. V and J are TRBV27 and TRBJ1-1; TRBD1 is a possible D gene (5 bases). Deletions cut 0 bases from V and 1 base from J, with 12 bases between. The germline V gene has CDR1 MNHEY and CDR2 SMNVEV (reference sequence). This CDR3 is built from 16 residues.

This clonotype was seen a few times. The rearrangement links TRBV5-1 to TRBJ2-3; TRBD2 is a possible D gene (5 bases). The germline V gene has CDR1 SGHRS and CDR2 YFSETQ. The CDR3 runs to 16 residues. The V end was cut by 4 bases, the J end by 0 bases, with 15 bases between. The CDR3 region has the DNA TGCGCCAGCAGCCCTCGGGGAATTACTAGCACAGATACGCAGTATTTT. Its protein product is CASSPRGITSTDTQYF.

This chain uses TRBV27 with TRBJ1-2, with TRBD1 matching 8 bases. Germline V lookup: CDR1 MNHEY, CDR2 SMNVEV (reference sequence). The CDR3 runs to 14 residues. V dropped 4 bases and J dropped 4; count of bases not matched to a gene: 5. The DNA of the CDR3 is TGTGCCAGCAGTTCTTGGACAGGGACCTATGGCTACACCTTC. This gives the protein CASSSWTGTYGYTF.

In its sample, this clonotype was seen a few times. The chain uses TRBV7-9 and TRBJ2-4; tentative D call: TRBD1 (6 bases). This CDR3 comprises 17 residues. Germline values: CDR1 SEHNR, CDR2 FQNEAQ (reference sequence). V shed 4 bases and J shed 2 bases, with 18 bases lying between them. The CDR3 loop reads CASSSSTGPSSKNIQYF. The CDR3 DNA is TGTGCCAGCAGCTCCTCGACAGGCCCCTCTTCCAAAAACATTCAGTACTTC.